Listed here is a single TCR beta chain. The data are from a study of blood T cell repertoires in COVID-19. The wider study: Sample material is recorded as cDNA or gDNA derived from T cells, B-cell-depleted T cells, or PBMCs.

This CDR3 spans 12 amino acids. V trimming: 6 bases; J trimming: 14 bases; junction bases outside the gene matches: 6. Germline V gene sequence: CDR1 MNHEY, CDR2 SVGAGI. The assay was immunoSEQ multiplex PCR, and TCRdb's table has in-frame clones only and misses some. In the table there are 150,000 to 200,000 clones, approximately 79% of which are singletons. The source of this sequence is an elderly woman with acute or convalescent COVID-19. The sample was peripheral blood. The chain combines TRBV6-5 with TRBJ1-6; TRBD1 matches at 8 bases. In DNA form, the CDR3 reads TGTGCCAGCAGGGGACAGGCCGAGGCCCTCCACTTT. The encoded protein is CASRGQAEALHF.